The 2 T cell receptor beta chains listed next were all sequenced from one sample in a study of cytomegalovirus exposure and HLA in healthy donors. A multiplex PCR was run with 60 Vbeta primers and 13 Jbeta primers. Assay: immunoSEQ multiplex PCR; the TCRdb copy retains only in-frame clones and omits some. The sample shows around 130,000 clones, roughly 8.6% of them seen only once. Sequenced: PBMCs. The receptors stem from a woman between 40 and 50 years old in good health and CMV-seropositive.

This clone appeared a few times. The chain carries TRBV30 and TRBJ2-7, with D perhaps TRBD1 (6 bases). The CDR3 spans 14 residues. Germline V gene lookup returns CDR1 GTSNPN and CDR2 SVGIG (reference sequence). Trimming cost V 5 bases and J 7 bases, with 21 bases left between them. The CDR3 DNA reads TGTGCCTGGTCACTCGGGACATTGTATAGGGAGCAGTACTTC. Its translation: CAWSLGTLYREQYF. The full variable domain, with the rest looked up from reference TRBV30 and TRBJ2-7, is SQTIHQWPATLVQPVGSPLSLECTVEGTSNPNLYWYRQAAGRGLQLLFYSVGIGQISSEVPQNLSASRPQDRQFILSSKKLLLSDSGFYLCAWSLGTLYREQYFGPGTRLTVT.

The genes are TRBV4-1 and TRBJ2-3; possible D gene TRBD2, 7 bases. Deletions cut 4 bases from V and 0 bases from J, with 17 bases between. This CDR3 comprises 17 residues. The germline V gene has CDR1 MGHRA and CDR2 YSYEKL. This CDR3 reads CASSLNLGGASTDTQYF. Here the CDR3 DNA reads TGCGCCAGCAGCCTGAACTTAGGGGGGGCTAGCACAGATACGCAGTATTTT.